This T cell receptor beta chain was recorded in a study of blood T cell repertoires in COVID-19. Study-level background: From the United States, Italy and Spain came samples of acute and convalescent COVID-19.

Some clones are missing from TCRdb's copy, which holds only in-frame ones; the method was immunoSEQ multiplex PCR. The sample shows about 99,000 clones, roughly 84% of them seen only once. The CDR3 consists of 15 residues. Trimming took off 1 base at V and 0 bases at J, with 7 bases between the two ends. Per the germline V gene, CDR1 is SGHAT and CDR2 is FQNNGV. Sequencing input: peripheral blood. This clonotype originated in a man in his 70s with active or convalescent COVID-19. The chain carries TRBV11-2 and TRBJ1-3; no definite D call. CDR3 sequence: CASSLGAGSGNTIYF. The DNA of the CDR3 is TGTGCCAGCAGCTTAGGGGCAGGCTCTGGAAACACCATATATTTT.